A selection of T cell receptor beta chains follows, all from one sample in a study of cytomegalovirus exposure and HLA in healthy donors. Profiling relied on immunoSEQ multiplex PCR, and the TCRdb table lists in-frame clones only, not all of them. Counted here are about 120,000 clones, about 81% occurring once; the ten biggest clones make up less than 2%. Sequencing was carried out using PBMCs. These receptors all stem from a man in his forties in good health and CMV-seronegative. Each CDR3 is given with its conserved first and last residue. A D gene is named only where the DNA matches it firmly. Not all rows give a size; the values are once, few, many and, for expanded clones, a class.

v_gene: TRBV7-2; j_gene: TRBJ1-5; abundance: once; d_gene: NA; CDR3aa: CASSPSAVGQPQHF; CDR3nt: TGTGCCAGCAGCCCCTCGGCGGTTGGGCAGCCCCAGCATTTT
v_gene: TRBV28; j_gene: TRBJ2-7; abundance: NA; d_gene: TRBD1; CDR3aa: CASSLSGGQGEFEQYF; CDR3nt: TGTGCCAGCAGTTTATCTGGGGGACAGGGGGAATTCGAGCAGTACTTC
v_gene: TRBV28; j_gene: TRBJ2-7; abundance: NA; d_gene: TRBD2; CDR3aa: CASSQARGGVSYEQYF; CDR3nt: TGTGCCAGCAGCCAAGCCCGGGGAGGGGTGTCCTACGAGCAGTACTTC
v_gene: TRBV5-1; j_gene: TRBJ2-1; abundance: NA; d_gene: TRBD2; CDR3aa: CASSLALAGADNEQFF; CDR3nt: TGCGCCAGCAGCTTGGCCCTAGCGGGAGCTGACAATGAGCAGTTCTTC
v_gene: TRBV7-9; j_gene: TRBJ1-5; abundance: NA; d_gene: TRBD1; CDR3aa: CASSRGTGVAQPQHF; CDR3nt: TGTGCCAGCAGCCGAGGGACAGGGGTGGCCCAGCCCCAGCATTTT
v_gene: TRBV5-1; j_gene: TRBJ1-1; abundance: NA; d_gene: NA; CDR3aa: CASSPPEGSMNTEAFF; CDR3nt: TGCGCCAGCAGCCCCCCGGAGGGATCCATGAACACTGAAGCTTTCTTT
v_gene: TRBV25-1; j_gene: TRBJ2-7; abundance: NA; d_gene: TRBD2; CDR3aa: CASSEPGLAGPEQYF; CDR3nt: TGTGCCAGCAGTGAACCGGGACTAGCGGGACCCGAGCAGTACTTC
v_gene: TRBV5-1; j_gene: TRBJ1-5; abundance: NA; d_gene: NA; CDR3aa: CASSQTGNQPQHF; CDR3nt: TGCGCCAGCAGCCAAACAGGGAATCAGCCCCAGCATTTT
v_gene: TRBV30; j_gene: TRBJ1-5; abundance: few; d_gene: NA; CDR3aa: CAWSVRLAGSNQPQHF; CDR3nt: TGTGCCTGGAGTGTACGGTTGGCAGGGTCCAATCAGCCCCAGCATTTT
v_gene: TRBV18; j_gene: TRBJ1-2; abundance: NA; d_gene: TRBD1; CDR3aa: CASSPSGTGSSLRGYTF; CDR3nt: TGTGCCAGCTCACCTAGCGGGACAGGGTCATCGTTGCGTGGCTACACCTTC
v_gene: TRBV2; j_gene: TRBJ1-5; abundance: once; d_gene: TRBD1; CDR3aa: CASKRDRGFSWPQHF; CDR3nt: TGTGCCAGCAAGAGAGACAGGGGGTTTAGCTGGCCCCAGCATTTT
v_gene: TRBV6-6; j_gene: TRBJ1-3; abundance: NA; d_gene: TRBD1; CDR3aa: CASSPGGSGNTIYF; CDR3nt: TGTGCCAGCAGCCCAGGGGGCAGTGGAAACACCATATATTTT
v_gene: TRBV7-9; j_gene: TRBJ1-5; abundance: NA; d_gene: NA; CDR3aa: CASSLASGEPQHF; CDR3nt: TGTGCCAGCAGCTTAGCGTCGGGGGAGCCCCAGCATTTT
v_gene: TRBV19; j_gene: TRBJ1-4; abundance: NA; d_gene: NA; CDR3aa: CASNKPFQGGDEKLFF; CDR3nt: TGTGCCAGTAATAAACCCTTCCAGGGTGGCGATGAAAAACTGTTTTTT
v_gene: TRBV5-6; j_gene: TRBJ1-1; abundance: NA; d_gene: TRBD1; CDR3aa: CASSRQGLAEAFF; CDR3nt: TGTGCCAGCAGCCGACAGGGGTTAGCTGAAGCTTTCTTT
v_gene: TRBV19; j_gene: TRBJ1-3; abundance: NA; d_gene: NA; CDR3aa: CASSIGGGNTIYF; CDR3nt: TGTGCCAGTAGTATCGGCGGCGGAAACACCATATATTTT
v_gene: TRBV18; j_gene: TRBJ2-4; abundance: NA; d_gene: TRBD1; CDR3aa: CASSPTRTGAGKGPKNIQYF; CDR3nt: TGTGCCAGCTCACCAACGCGGACAGGGGCGGGTAAGGGGCCCAAAAACATTCAGTACTTC
v_gene: TRBV11-2; j_gene: TRBJ1-2; abundance: NA; d_gene: TRBD1; CDR3aa: CASSLTGTGPNYGYTF; CDR3nt: TGTGCCAGCAGCTTGACCGGGACAGGGCCTAACTATGGCTACACCTTC
v_gene: TRBV7-2; j_gene: TRBJ1-4; abundance: NA; d_gene: NA; CDR3aa: CASSTYYNEKLFF; CDR3nt: TGTGCCAGCAGCACCTATTACAATGAAAAACTGTTTTTT
v_gene: TRBV5-1; j_gene: TRBJ1-2; abundance: NA; d_gene: TRBD1; CDR3aa: CASSLATGGYGYTF; CDR3nt: TGCGCCAGCAGCTTGGCAACAGGGGGCTATGGCTACACCTTC
v_gene: TRBV28; j_gene: TRBJ1-5; abundance: NA; d_gene: TRBD1; CDR3aa: CAGGGRDQPQHF; CDR3nt: TGTGCCGGAGGGGGCAGGGATCAGCCCCAGCATTTT
v_gene: TRBV2; j_gene: TRBJ2-6; abundance: NA; d_gene: NA; CDR3aa: CASSDWSSGANVLTF; CDR3nt: TGTGCCAGCAGTGATTGGAGCTCTGGGGCCAACGTCCTGACTTTC
v_gene: TRBV16; j_gene: TRBJ1-3; abundance: NA; d_gene: NA; CDR3aa: CASSPNTVFSGNTIYF; CDR3nt: TGTGCCAGCAGCCCGAATACAGTTTTCTCTGGAAACACCATATATTTT
v_gene: TRBV7-2; j_gene: TRBJ2-3; abundance: NA; d_gene: NA; CDR3aa: CASRWLIGTDTQYF; CDR3nt: TGTGCCAGCAGGTGGCTGATTGGCACAGATACGCAGTATTTT
v_gene: TRBV30; j_gene: TRBJ1-2; abundance: NA; d_gene: NA; CDR3aa: CAWSAPGKTAPYGYTF; CDR3nt: TGTGCCTGGAGTGCCCCTGGGAAGACAGCGCCGTATGGCTACACCTTC
v_gene: TRBV27; j_gene: TRBJ2-7; abundance: few; d_gene: TRBD2; CDR3aa: CASKHPGGARAGYEQYF; CDR3nt: TGTGCCAGCAAACACCCGGGGGGAGCACGAGCGGGTTACGAGCAGTACTTC
v_gene: TRBV7-9; j_gene: TRBJ1-4; abundance: NA; d_gene: TRBD1; CDR3aa: CASSLTQTGSGEKLFF; CDR3nt: TGTGCCAGCAGTCTTACCCAGACAGGGTCGGGTGAAAAACTGTTTTTT
v_gene: TRBV7-2; j_gene: TRBJ1-4; abundance: NA; d_gene: TRBD1; CDR3aa: CASSLVQGAATNEKLFF; CDR3nt: TGTGCCAGCAGCTTAGTGCAGGGGGCCGCAACTAATGAAAAACTGTTTTTT
v_gene: TRBV19; j_gene: TRBJ2-6; abundance: NA; d_gene: NA; CDR3aa: CASSIWGRGANVLTF; CDR3nt: TGTGCCAGTAGTATATGGGGGCGTGGGGCCAACGTCCTGACTTTC
v_gene: TRBV7-2; j_gene: TRBJ2-7; abundance: few; d_gene: NA; CDR3aa: CASSLKQGEYEQYF; CDR3nt: TGTGCCAGCAGCTTAAAACAGGGCGAGTACGAGCAGTACTTC
v_gene: TRBV2; j_gene: TRBJ2-3; abundance: few; d_gene: TRBD2; CDR3aa: CASRDGLAGDTQYF; CDR3nt: TGTGCCAGCAGAGACGGACTAGCGGGAGATACGCAGTATTTT
v_gene: TRBV6-5; j_gene: TRBJ1-2; abundance: NA; d_gene: NA; CDR3aa: CASREHPGQAYGYTF; CDR3nt: TGTGCCAGCAGAGAACATCCGGGACAAGCGTACGGCTACACCTTC
v_gene: TRBV10-3; j_gene: TRBJ1-2; abundance: NA; d_gene: NA; CDR3aa: CATKQTDANYGYTF; CDR3nt: TGTGCCACCAAACAGACAGACGCTAACTATGGCTACACCTTC
v_gene: TRBV7-2; j_gene: TRBJ1-6; abundance: few; d_gene: NA; CDR3aa: CASSPEQGFLDSPPHF; CDR3nt: TGTGCCAGCAGCCCCGAACAGGGCTTCTTAGATTCACCCCCCCACTTT
v_gene: TRBV2; j_gene: TRBJ2-3; abundance: NA; d_gene: NA; CDR3aa: CASSATSSGTQYF; CDR3nt: TGTGCCAGCAGTGCGACTAGTTCCGGTACGCAGTATTTT
v_gene: TRBV11-1; j_gene: TRBJ1-6; abundance: NA; d_gene: NA; CDR3aa: CASSRSSYNSPLHF; CDR3nt: TGTGCCAGCTCAAGGAGCTCCTATAATTCACCCCTCCACTTT
v_gene: TRBV30; j_gene: TRBJ2-5; abundance: NA; d_gene: NA; CDR3aa: CAWSDGTSYQETQYF; CDR3nt: TGTGCCTGGAGTGATGGTACATCGTACCAAGAGACCCAGTACTTC
v_gene: TRBV2; j_gene: TRBJ2-7; abundance: NA; d_gene: TRBD1; CDR3aa: CASNTDRGLTYEQYF; CDR3nt: TGTGCCAGCAATACCGACAGGGGCCTCACCTACGAGCAGTACTTC
v_gene: TRBV15; j_gene: TRBJ1-1; abundance: NA; d_gene: NA; CDR3aa: CATSRDLWAAMNTEAFF; CDR3nt: TGTGCCACCAGCAGAGATCTTTGGGCAGCCATGAACACTGAAGCTTTCTTT
v_gene: TRBV12-5; j_gene: TRBJ2-7; abundance: NA; d_gene: NA; CDR3aa: CASGLVQGTGALAGYEQYF; CDR3nt: TGTGCTAGTGGTTTGGTTCAGGGGACAGGGGCACTAGCGGGCTACGAGCAGTACTTC
v_gene: TRBV5-1; j_gene: TRBJ2-3; abundance: NA; d_gene: NA; CDR3aa: CASSFRLRTDTQYF; CDR3nt: TGCGCCAGCAGCTTCCGACTCCGCACAGATACGCAGTATTTT
v_gene: TRBV4-3; j_gene: TRBJ2-7; abundance: NA; d_gene: TRBD2; CDR3aa: CASSQTDGTSTSQYF; CDR3nt: TGCGCCAGCAGCCAGACAGATGGGACTAGCACATCCCAGTACTTC
v_gene: TRBV30; j_gene: TRBJ1-2; abundance: NA; d_gene: TRBD1; CDR3aa: CAWNPDRGQIYGYTF; CDR3nt: TGTGCCTGGAACCCGGACAGGGGGCAAATCTATGGCTACACCTTC
v_gene: TRBV29-1; j_gene: TRBJ2-1; abundance: NA; d_gene: TRBD2; CDR3aa: CSVDGEGRFF; CDR3nt: TGCAGCGTTGATGGGGAGGGAAGGTTCTTC
v_gene: TRBV5-6; j_gene: TRBJ1-2; abundance: NA; d_gene: TRBD1; CDR3aa: CASSWDRGNGYTF; CDR3nt: TGTGCCAGCAGCTGGGACAGGGGGAATGGCTACACCTTC
v_gene: TRBV12-5; j_gene: TRBJ1-1; abundance: NA; d_gene: TRBD1; CDR3aa: CASGVAGGPSAEAFF; CDR3nt: TGTGCTAGTGGTGTGGCAGGGGGCCCTAGCGCTGAAGCTTTCTTT
v_gene: TRBV7-9; j_gene: TRBJ1-1; abundance: once; d_gene: NA; CDR3aa: CASSREGGTEAFF; CDR3nt: TGTGCCAGCAGCAGAGAGGGTGGCACTGAAGCTTTCTTT
v_gene: TRBV5-1; j_gene: TRBJ2-2; abundance: NA; d_gene: NA; CDR3aa: CASSLRRGIGELFF; CDR3nt: TGCGCCAGCAGCCTTCGGAGGGGCATCGGGGAGCTGTTTTTT
v_gene: TRBV19; j_gene: TRBJ1-2; abundance: NA; d_gene: TRBD1; CDR3aa: CASSTRQGGYGYTF; CDR3nt: TGTGCCAGTAGTACAAGACAGGGTGGCTATGGCTACACCTTC
v_gene: TRBV4-1; j_gene: TRBJ2-3; abundance: NA; d_gene: TRBD2; CDR3aa: CASRPGGLAGGTDTQYF; CDR3nt: TGCGCCAGCAGGCCCGGAGGACTAGCGGGGGGGACAGATACGCAGTATTTT
v_gene: TRBV5-1; j_gene: TRBJ2-1; abundance: NA; d_gene: NA; CDR3aa: CASSTKTSSYNEQFF; CDR3nt: TGCGCCAGCAGCACAAAGACTAGCTCCTACAATGAGCAGTTCTTC
v_gene: TRBV9; j_gene: TRBJ2-7; abundance: once; d_gene: TRBD1; CDR3aa: CASSYSGQGVHEQYF; CDR3nt: TGTGCCAGCAGCTACAGCGGACAGGGGGTCCACGAGCAGTACTTC
v_gene: TRBV7-6; j_gene: TRBJ1-3; abundance: NA; d_gene: NA; CDR3aa: CASSLGGVSGNTIYF; CDR3nt: TGTGCCAGCAGCCTAGGGGGGGTTTCTGGAAACACCATATATTTT
v_gene: TRBV7-8; j_gene: TRBJ2-7; abundance: NA; d_gene: NA; CDR3aa: CASSLDLAGWRYEQYF; CDR3nt: TGTGCCAGCAGCTTAGACTTGGCAGGGTGGCGCTACGAGCAGTACTTC
v_gene: TRBV10-3; j_gene: TRBJ2-2; abundance: NA; d_gene: TRBD1; CDR3aa: CAISVTDRGDTGELFF; CDR3nt: TGTGCCATCAGTGTAACGGACAGGGGTGACACCGGGGAGCTGTTTTTT